This T cell receptor beta chain was recorded in a study of T cells in tumors after PD-1 blockade. Method: immunoSEQ multiplex PCR; TCRdb's copy keeps in-frame clones and lacks some. The sample consists of around 60,000 clones, around four fifths of them appearing once. CDR3 length: 13 amino acids. Trimming took 0 bases from V and 9 from J, leaving 9 bases between them. The sequence was collected from a human donor with basal cell carcinoma. The source material was PBMCs, sampled before anti-PD-1 treatment. V and J are TRBV23-1 and TRBJ1-5, with D unresolved. TRBV23-1 is recorded as an ORF, its role being uncertain. The CDR3 DNA reads TGCGCCAGCAGTCAATCTAGCCCAGGGCCCCAGCATTTT. Its protein is CASSQSSPGPQHF.